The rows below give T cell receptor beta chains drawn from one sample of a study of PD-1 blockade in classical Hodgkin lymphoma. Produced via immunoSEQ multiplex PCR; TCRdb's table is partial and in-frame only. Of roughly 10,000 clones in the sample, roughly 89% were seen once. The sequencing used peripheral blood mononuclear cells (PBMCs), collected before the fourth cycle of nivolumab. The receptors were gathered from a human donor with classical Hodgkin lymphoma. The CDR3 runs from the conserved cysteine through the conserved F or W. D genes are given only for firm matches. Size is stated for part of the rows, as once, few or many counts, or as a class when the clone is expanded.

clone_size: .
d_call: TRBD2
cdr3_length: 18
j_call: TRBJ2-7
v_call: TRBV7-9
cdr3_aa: CASSTSSGVAARNYEQYF
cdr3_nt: TGTGCCAGCAGCACCTCTAGCGGGGTCGCTGCTAGAAACTACGAGCAGTACTTC

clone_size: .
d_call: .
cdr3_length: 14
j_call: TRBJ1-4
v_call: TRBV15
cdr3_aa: CATSTGMDNEKLFF
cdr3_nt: TGTGCCACCAGCACCGGGATGGATAATGAAAAACTGTTTTTT

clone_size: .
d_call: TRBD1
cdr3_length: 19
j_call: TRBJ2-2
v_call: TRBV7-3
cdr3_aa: CASSLNRPGQGANTGELFF
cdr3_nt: TGTGCCAGCAGCTTAAACCGACCAGGACAGGGGGCGAACACCGGGGAGCTGTTTTTT

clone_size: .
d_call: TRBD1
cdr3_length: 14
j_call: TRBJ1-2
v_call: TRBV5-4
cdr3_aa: CASSLVGTVYGYTF
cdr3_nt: TGTGCCAGCAGCTTGGTAGGGACAGTATATGGCTACACCTTC

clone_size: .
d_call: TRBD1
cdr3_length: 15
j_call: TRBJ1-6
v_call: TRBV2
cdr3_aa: CASSSMTGQNSPLHF
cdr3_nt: TGTGCCAGCAGTTCTATGACAGGGCAGAATTCACCCCTCCACTTT

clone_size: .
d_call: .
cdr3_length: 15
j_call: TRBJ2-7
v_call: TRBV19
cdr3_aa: CASSIEARRDYEQYF
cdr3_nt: TGTGCCAGTAGTATAGAGGCGCGGAGGGATTACGAGCAGTACTTC

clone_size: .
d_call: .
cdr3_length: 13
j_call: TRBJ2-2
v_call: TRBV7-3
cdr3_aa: CASSLTGSGELFF
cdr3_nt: TGTGCCAGCAGCTTAACGGGGTCCGGGGAGCTGTTTTTT

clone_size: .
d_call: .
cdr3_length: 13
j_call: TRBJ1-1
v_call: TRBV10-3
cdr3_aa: CAISESVPTEAFF
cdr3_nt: TGTGCCATCAGTGAGTCTGTGCCCACTGAAGCTTTCTTT

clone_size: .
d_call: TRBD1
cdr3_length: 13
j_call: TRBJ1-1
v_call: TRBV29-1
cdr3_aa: CSVETDRGTEAFF
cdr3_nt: TGCAGCGTTGAAACAGACAGGGGCACTGAAGCTTTCTTT

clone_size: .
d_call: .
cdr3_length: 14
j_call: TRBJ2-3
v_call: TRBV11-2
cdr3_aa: CASSLAYGTDTQYF
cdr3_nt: TGTGCCAGCAGCTTAGCCTACGGCACAGATACGCAGTATTTT

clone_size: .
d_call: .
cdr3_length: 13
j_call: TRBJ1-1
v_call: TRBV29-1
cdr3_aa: CSVVRQGNTEAFF
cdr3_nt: TGCAGCGTTGTGAGGCAGGGGAACACTGAAGCTTTCTTT

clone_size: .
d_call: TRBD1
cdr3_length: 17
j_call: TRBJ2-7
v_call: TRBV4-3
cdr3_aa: CASSQGEGTGKPYEQYF
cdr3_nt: TGCGCCAGCAGCCAAGGTGAAGGGACAGGTAAACCCTACGAGCAGTACTTC

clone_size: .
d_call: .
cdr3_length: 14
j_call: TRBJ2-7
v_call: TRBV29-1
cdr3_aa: CSVVLLGSSYEQYF
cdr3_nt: TGCAGCGTTGTCTTACTGGGCAGCTCCTACGAGCAGTACTTC

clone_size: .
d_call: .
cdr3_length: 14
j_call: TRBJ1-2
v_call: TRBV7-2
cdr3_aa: CASSLGRANYGYTF
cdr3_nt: TGTGCCAGCAGCTTAGGTAGAGCTAACTATGGCTACACCTTC

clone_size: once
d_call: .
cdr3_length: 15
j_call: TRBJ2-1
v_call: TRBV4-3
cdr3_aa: CASSQEAGAHNEQFF
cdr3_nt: TGCGCCAGCAGCCAAGAAGCAGGGGCCCACAATGAGCAGTTCTTC

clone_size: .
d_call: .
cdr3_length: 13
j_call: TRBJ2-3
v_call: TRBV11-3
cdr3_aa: CASSPRGLDTQYF
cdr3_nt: TGTGCCAGCAGCCCCCGTGGGCTAGATACGCAGTATTTT

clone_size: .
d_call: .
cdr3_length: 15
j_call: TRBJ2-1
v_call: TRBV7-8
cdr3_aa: CASSFLNRSYNEQFF
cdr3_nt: TGTGCCAGCAGCTTCTTGAACCGCTCCTACAATGAGCAGTTCTTC

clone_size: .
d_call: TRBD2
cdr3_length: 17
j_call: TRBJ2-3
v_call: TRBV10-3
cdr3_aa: CAISEQTSGGNTDTQYF
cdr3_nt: TGTGCCATCAGTGAGCAGACTAGCGGGGGTAACACAGATACGCAGTATTTT

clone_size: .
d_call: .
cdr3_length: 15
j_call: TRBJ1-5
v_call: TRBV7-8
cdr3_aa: CASSLWQGRNQPQHF
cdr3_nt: TGTGCCAGCAGCTTATGGCAGGGGCGTAATCAGCCCCAGCATTTT

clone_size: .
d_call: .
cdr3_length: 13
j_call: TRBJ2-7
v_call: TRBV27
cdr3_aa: CASSLGGIGEQYF
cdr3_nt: TGTGCCAGCAGTTTAGGAGGGATCGGCGAGCAGTACTTC

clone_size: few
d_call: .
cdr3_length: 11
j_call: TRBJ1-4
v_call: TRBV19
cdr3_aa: CATSDREKLFF
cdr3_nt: TGTGCCACCTCCGACCGGGAAAAACTGTTTTTT

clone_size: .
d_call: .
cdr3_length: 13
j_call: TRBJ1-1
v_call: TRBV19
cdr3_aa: CASNIGGRTEAFF
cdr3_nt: TGTGCCAGTAATATAGGAGGGCGCACTGAAGCTTTCTTT

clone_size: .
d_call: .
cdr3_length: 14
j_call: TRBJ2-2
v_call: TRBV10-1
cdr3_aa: CASSSNRAPGELFF
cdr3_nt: TGCGCCAGCAGTTCTAACAGGGCTCCCGGGGAGCTGTTTTTT

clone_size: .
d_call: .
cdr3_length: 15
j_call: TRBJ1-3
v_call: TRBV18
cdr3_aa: CASSPGLHSGNTIYF
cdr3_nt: TGTGCCAGCTCACCGGGACTCCACTCTGGAAACACCATATATTTT

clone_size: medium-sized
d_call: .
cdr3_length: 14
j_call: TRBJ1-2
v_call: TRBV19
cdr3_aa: CASSIEKGNYGYTF
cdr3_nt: TGTGCCAGTAGTATTGAGAAGGGCAACTATGGCTACACCTTC

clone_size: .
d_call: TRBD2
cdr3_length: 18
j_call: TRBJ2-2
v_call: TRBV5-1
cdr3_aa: CASSLGLAGAMNTGELFF
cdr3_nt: TGCGCCAGCAGCTTGGGGCTAGCGGGGGCGATGAACACCGGGGAGCTGTTTTTT

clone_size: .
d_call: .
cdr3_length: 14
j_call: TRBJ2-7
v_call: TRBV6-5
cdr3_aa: CASSTGGGHGEQYF
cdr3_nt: TGTGCCAGCAGTACTGGGGGGGGGCATGGCGAGCAGTACTTC

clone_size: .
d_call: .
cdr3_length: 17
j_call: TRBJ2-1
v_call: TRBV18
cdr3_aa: CASSPLRGGAGKYEQFF
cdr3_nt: TGTGCCAGCTCACCACTGCGAGGGGGGGCCGGTAAATATGAGCAGTTCTTC

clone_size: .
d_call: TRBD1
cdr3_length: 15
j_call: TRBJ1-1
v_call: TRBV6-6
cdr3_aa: CASSYGTGLNTEAFF
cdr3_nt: TGTGCCAGCAGTTACGGGACAGGGTTGAACACTGAAGCTTTCTTT

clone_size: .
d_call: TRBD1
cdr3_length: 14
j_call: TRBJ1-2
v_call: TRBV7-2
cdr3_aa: CASTVGTGSRGYTF
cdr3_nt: TGTGCCAGCACCGTCGGGACAGGGTCTCGGGGCTACACCTTC

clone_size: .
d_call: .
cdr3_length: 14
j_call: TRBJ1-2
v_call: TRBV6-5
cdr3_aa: CASSYFGEGDGYTF
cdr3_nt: TGTGCCAGCAGTTACTTTGGGGAGGGGGATGGCTACACCTTC

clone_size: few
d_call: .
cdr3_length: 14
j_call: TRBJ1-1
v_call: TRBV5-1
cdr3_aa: CASSAGRQNTEAFF
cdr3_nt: TGCGCCAGCAGCGCCGGACGGCAGAACACTGAAGCTTTCTTT

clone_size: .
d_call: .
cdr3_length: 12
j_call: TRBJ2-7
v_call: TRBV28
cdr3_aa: CASGLGPYEQYF
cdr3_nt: TGTGCCAGCGGCTTGGGACCTTACGAGCAGTACTTC

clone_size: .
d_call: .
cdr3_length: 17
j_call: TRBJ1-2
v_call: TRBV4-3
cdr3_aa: CASSQVSGVGLFYGYTF
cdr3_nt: TGCGCCAGCAGCCAAGTGTCAGGGGTCGGGTTATTCTATGGCTACACCTTC

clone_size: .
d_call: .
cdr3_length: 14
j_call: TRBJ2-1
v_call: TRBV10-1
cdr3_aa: CASSENLGYNEQFF
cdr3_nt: TGCGCCAGCAGTGAGAACCTAGGCTACAATGAGCAGTTCTTC

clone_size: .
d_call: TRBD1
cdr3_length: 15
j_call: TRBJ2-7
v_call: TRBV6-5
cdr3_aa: CASSYSGQGNNEQYF
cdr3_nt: TGTGCCAGCAGTTACTCTGGACAGGGGAACAACGAGCAGTACTTC

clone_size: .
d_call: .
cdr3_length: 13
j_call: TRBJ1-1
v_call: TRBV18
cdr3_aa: CASSPVGDTEAFF
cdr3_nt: TGTGCCAGCTCACCAGTTGGGGACACTGAAGCTTTCTTT

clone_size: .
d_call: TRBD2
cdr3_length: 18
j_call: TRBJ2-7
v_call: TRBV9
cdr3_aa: CASSVGTSGGQISYEQYF
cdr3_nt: TGTGCCAGCAGCGTAGGTACTAGCGGGGGCCAGATATCCTACGAGCAGTACTTC

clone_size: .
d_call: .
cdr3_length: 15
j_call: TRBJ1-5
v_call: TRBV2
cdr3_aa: CATTQGLSTIQPQHF
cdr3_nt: TGTGCCACCACACAGGGTCTGTCAACAATTCAGCCCCAGCATTTT

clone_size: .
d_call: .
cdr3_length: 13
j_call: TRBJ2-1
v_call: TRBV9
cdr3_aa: CASSVSISNEQFF
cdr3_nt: TGTGCCAGCAGCGTCTCCATCAGTAATGAGCAGTTCTTC

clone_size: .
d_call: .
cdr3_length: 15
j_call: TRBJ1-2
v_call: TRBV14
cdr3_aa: CASSEIGAGNYGYTF
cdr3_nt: TGTGCCAGCAGCGAAATCGGGGCCGGTAACTATGGCTACACCTTC

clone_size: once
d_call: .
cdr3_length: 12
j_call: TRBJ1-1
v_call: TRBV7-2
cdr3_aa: CASSLDIGEAFF
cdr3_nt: TGTGCCAGCAGCTTAGACATCGGTGAAGCTTTCTTT

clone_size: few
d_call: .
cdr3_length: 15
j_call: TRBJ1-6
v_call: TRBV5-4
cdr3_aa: CASSLDPPEGSPLHF
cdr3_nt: TGTGCCAGCAGCCTGGACCCTCCCGAGGGTTCACCCCTCCACTTT

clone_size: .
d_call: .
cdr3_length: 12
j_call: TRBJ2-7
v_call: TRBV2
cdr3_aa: CASRDEAYEQYF
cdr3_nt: TGTGCCAGCAGGGATGAGGCCTACGAGCAGTACTTC

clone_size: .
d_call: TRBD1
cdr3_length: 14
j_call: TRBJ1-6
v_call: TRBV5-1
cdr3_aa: CASSLGGADSPLHF
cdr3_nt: TGCGCCAGCAGCTTAGGGGGCGCAGATTCACCCCTCCACTTT

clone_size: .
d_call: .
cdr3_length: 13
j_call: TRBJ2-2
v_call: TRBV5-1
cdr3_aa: CASSLVGAGELFF
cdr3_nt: TGCGCCAGCAGCTTGGTTGGGGCCGGGGAGCTGTTTTTT

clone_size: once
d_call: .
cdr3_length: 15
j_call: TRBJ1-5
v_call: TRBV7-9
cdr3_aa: CASSLAGQLNQPQHF
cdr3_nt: TGTGCCAGCAGCTTAGCCGGACAGCTGAATCAGCCCCAGCATTTT

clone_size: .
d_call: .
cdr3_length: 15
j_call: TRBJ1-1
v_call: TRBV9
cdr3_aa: CASSVANNEDTEAFF
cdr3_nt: TGTGCCAGCAGCGTAGCGAACAATGAGGACACTGAAGCTTTCTTT

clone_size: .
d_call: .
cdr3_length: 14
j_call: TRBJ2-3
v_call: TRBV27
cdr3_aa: CASSLSRSTDTQYF
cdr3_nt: TGTGCCAGCAGTTTAAGCAGAAGCACAGATACGCAGTATTTT

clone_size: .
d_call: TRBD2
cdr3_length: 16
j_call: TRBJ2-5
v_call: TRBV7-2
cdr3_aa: CASSPILAGGRETQYF
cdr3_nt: TGTGCCAGCAGCCCCATACTAGCGGGGGGCAGGGAGACCCAGTACTTC

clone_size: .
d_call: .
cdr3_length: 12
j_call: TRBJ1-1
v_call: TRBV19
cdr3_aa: CASSTTGSEAFF
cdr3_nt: TGTGCCAGTTCGACGACGGGTTCTGAAGCTTTCTTT

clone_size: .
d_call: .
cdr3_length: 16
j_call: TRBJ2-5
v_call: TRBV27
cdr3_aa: CASSPSLGGAGETQYF
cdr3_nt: TGTGCCAGCAGTCCCTCTTTGGGGGGGGCCGGGGAGACCCAGTACTTC